A single T cell receptor (beta chain) is shown here with its context. No cognate antigen has been identified for it. The record originates from a study of monozygotic twins with inflammatory bowel disease (dated by TCRdb to the late 2010s). With respect to the entire study: A total of around 30 monozygotic twin pairs were included in the full study, comprising nine German pairs (four IBD-concordant, five IBD-discordant) and 19 IBD-discordant Danish pairs. Each individual had, on average, about 151 000 unique TCRalpha sequences and 181 000 unique TCRbeta sequences available for analysis. The search for disease-associated traits relied mainly on comparing, within discordant pairs, IBD patients with their genetically identical healthy co-twins.

The library came from 5' RACE. Each TCR library was prepared from roughly 3,800 ng of total RNA. For each sample, cDNA was synthesized in eight separate reactions using SMARTScribe reverse transcriptase. During cDNA synthesis, template switching was used to introduce unique molecular identifiers that contained a 6-nucleotide sample barcode. Two nested PCRs of around 16 and 10 cycles amplified the TCRalpha and TCRbeta cDNA, and bead purification followed each PCR. Before amplification, the cDNA was treated with uracil DNA-glycosylase and purified using the QIAquick PCR purification kit. The second PCR added Illumina TruSeq-compatible adapters along with sample-specific barcodes. Library quality and concentration were checked on TapeStation and Qubit, and libraries were pooled at roughly 5 ng each. Pooled libraries were sequenced on an Illumina HiSeq2500 single-index Rapid Run with 2 x 100 bp reads and custom sequencing primers. Per the authors' processing: MiGEC version 1.2.6 was used for UMI-based consensus assembly, which corrected PCR and sequencing errors. V(D)J alignment, clonotype assembly and CDR3 extraction were performed with MiXCR version 2.1.1. Gene usage, clonotype sharing and MAIT/NKT TCR abundance were normalised by analysing the top 1000, 10 000 and 20 000 clonotypes per sample. After downsampling to 27 000 UMIs, diversity was calculated as the inverse Simpson index using the vegan R package. Paired Mann-Whitney U tests on discordant twin pairs were used, with Benjamini-Hochberg multiple-testing correction. After reprocessing by TCRdb, each CDR3 protein sequence is one entry, and no DNA is given. TCRdb's processing, not the authors', yielded these V and J calls. The sample table on file contains some 400,000 distinct CDR3 sequences. The ten largest clones take up 2.4% of the sample.

From each donor, a roughly 2.6 ml peripheral blood sample was collected into PAXgene tubes and stored at -80 degrees C. Without any T cell sorting, total RNA was extracted from whole blood using the PAXgene blood miRNA kit on an automated QIAcube. Peripheral blood from monozygotic twin pairs concordant or discordant for inflammatory bowel disease was subjected to deep TCRalpha and TCRbeta repertoire profiling with unique molecular barcoding. Smoking habits were recorded for all twin pairs, and individuals were classified as current, former or never smokers. CDR1 and CDR2, looked up from the germline V gene, are SGHVS and FQNEAQ. From the cysteine through the phenylalanine, the CDR3 covers 17 amino acids. Only the protein is available. Overall results and qualifications from the work: The results gave no support for a single strong signal or clonotype linked to IBD. The analysis was unable to tell different T cell subtypes apart. IBD patients shared fewer clonotypes with other individuals than healthy twins did, most markedly in patients showing signs of disease activity. Concordant and discordant twins showed no difference in repertoire similarity, possibly because of limited statistical power. IBD patients had lower TCRbeta repertoire diversity, measured by the inverse Simpson index, than their healthy co-twins. Differing immunosuppressive treatments among patients may have added background noise and inter-individual variability to the repertoires.

The rearranged chain carries TRBV7-8 and TRBJ2-1; checking the TCRdb D call of TRBD2 is not possible without DNA. The material sequenced was blood. This clonotype was obtained from a human donor with ulcerative colitis or Crohn's disease, or a healthy co-twin of an affected twin (not recorded which). The CDR3 protein: CASSFLVKGREYNEQFF.